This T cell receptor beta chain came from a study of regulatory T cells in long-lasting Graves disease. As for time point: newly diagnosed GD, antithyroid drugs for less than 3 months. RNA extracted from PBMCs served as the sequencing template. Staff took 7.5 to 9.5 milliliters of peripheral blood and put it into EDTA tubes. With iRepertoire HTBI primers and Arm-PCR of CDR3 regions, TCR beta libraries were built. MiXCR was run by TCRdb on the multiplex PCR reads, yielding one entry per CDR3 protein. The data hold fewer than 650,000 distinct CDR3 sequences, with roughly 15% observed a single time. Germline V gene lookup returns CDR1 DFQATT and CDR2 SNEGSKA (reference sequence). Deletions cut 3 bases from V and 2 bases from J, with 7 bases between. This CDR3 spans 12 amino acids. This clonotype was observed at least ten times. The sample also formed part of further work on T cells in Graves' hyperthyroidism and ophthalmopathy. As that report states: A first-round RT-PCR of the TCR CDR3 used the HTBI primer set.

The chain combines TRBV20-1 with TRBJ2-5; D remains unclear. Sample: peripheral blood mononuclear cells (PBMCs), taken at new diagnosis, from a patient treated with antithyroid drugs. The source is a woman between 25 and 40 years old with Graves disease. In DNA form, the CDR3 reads TGCAGTGCTAGGGGCCTGCAAGAGACCCAGTACTTC. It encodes CSARGLQETQYF.